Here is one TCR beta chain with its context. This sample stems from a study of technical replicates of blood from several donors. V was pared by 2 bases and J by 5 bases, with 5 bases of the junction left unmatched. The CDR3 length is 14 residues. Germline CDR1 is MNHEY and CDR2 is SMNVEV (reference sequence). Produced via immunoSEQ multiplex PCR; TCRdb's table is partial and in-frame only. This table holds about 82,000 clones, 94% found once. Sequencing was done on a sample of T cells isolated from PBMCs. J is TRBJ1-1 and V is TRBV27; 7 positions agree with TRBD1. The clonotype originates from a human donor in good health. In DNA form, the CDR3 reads TGTGCCAGCAGTTTAGCAGGGGGAAGGACTGAAGCTTTCTTT. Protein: CASSLAGGRTEAFF.